The next 6 T cell receptor beta chains were all read from a single sample in a study of human T cells and chemical hapten exposure. The sample's time point: pre-sensitization, week 0. Treatment in this sample: therapeutic diphenylcyclopropenone sensitization with weekly scalp DPC. TCRdb redid the calling of the RACE reads with MiXCR, one entry per CDR3 protein. The profile shows tens of thousands of distinct CDR3 sequences, approximately 15% of them singletons. Sequences were derived from whole blood, sampled in connection with sensitization to the hapten diphenylcyclopropenone (DPC). These receptors were obtained from a woman aged 45-60 years with alopecia areata. Some clones in this sample may be carry-over from other donors' samples.

There are a few counts of this clonotype. The chain employs TRBV7-2 and TRBJ2-4; D is undetermined. The V and J ends lost 4 bases and 0 bases respectively, with 13 bases between them. CDR3 length equals 16 residues. Germline V lookup: CDR1 SGHTA, CDR2 FQGNSA. The DNA for the CDR3 is TGTGCCAGCAGCTCGGCAGCCACTCTAGCCAAAAACATTCAGTACTTC. It is translated as CASSSAATLAKNIQYF.

The chain carries TRBV11-2 and TRBJ1-1; D is undetermined. V was clipped by 1 base and J by 3 bases, with 12 bases between them. The CDR3 sequence is 15 residues long. Germline CDR1 and CDR2: SGHAT and FQNNGV. The DNA for the CDR3 is TGTGCCAGCAGCTTAGGTCTTTACAGAGACACTGAAGCTTTCTTT. The encoded protein is CASSLGLYRDTEAFF.

The chain employs TRBV18 and TRBJ1-1; 8 bases line up with TRBD1. The germline CDR1 and CDR2 sequences are KGHSH and LQKENI. The trim removed 5 bases at V and 4 bases at J, leaving 12 bases unmatched. The CDR3 loop spans 16 amino acids. The CDR3 region has the DNA TGTGCCAGCTCATCTACAGGGGGAAGTGGAGGCACTGAAGCTTTCTTT. Protein product: CASSSTGGSGGTEAFF.

Ten or more counts support this clonotype. This chain connects TRBV9 to TRBJ2-7; the D is unclear. The CDR3 totals 12 residues. CDR1 and CDR2 from the germline V gene are SGDLS and YYNGEE. V was trimmed by 1 base and J by 9 bases, leaving 11 bases between them. The CDR3 region is CASSVRPFGQYF. DNA for the CDR3: TGTGCCAGCAGCGTACGACCCTTCGGGCAGTACTTC.

This clonotype occurred a few times. The CDR3 protein is CSASSLAGGPTRDTQYF. CDR3 nucleotides: TGCAGTGCTAGTTCGCTAGCGGGAGGTCCTACGCGGGATACGCAGTATTTT. The V gene is TRBV20-1, the J gene TRBJ2-3; 11 bases are a match to TRBD2. V lost 3 bases to trimming and J lost 6 bases; unmatched junction nucleotides: 14. The CDR3 is made up of 17 amino acids. CDR1 and CDR2 (germline): DFQATT, SNEGSKA (reference sequence).

The chain is built from TRBV4-3 and TRBJ2-1; D might be TRBD1 (5 bases). Germline values: CDR1 LGHNA, CDR2 YSLEER. Trimming removed 0 bases from V and 8 bases from J, with 11 bases in between. The CDR3 spans 14 residues. CDR3 nucleotide sequence: TGCGCCAGCAGCCAAGATTACAGGTCGGATGAGCAGTTCTTC. Protein sequence: CASSQDYRSDEQFF.